This T cell receptor (beta chain) was profiled in a study of T-cell memory formation after mild COVID-19. CDR1 SGHRS and CDR2 YFSETQ come from the germline V gene. This CDR3 is 17 amino acids long. Trimming took 3 bases from V and 5 from J, leaving 24 bases between them. This clonotype was seen more than once but under ten times. TCRdb re-derived calls from the 5' RACE reads in MiXCR, one entry per CDR3 protein. The sample records around 250,000 distinct CDR3 sequences, 15% being singletons. The specimen was PBMCs or a T cell subset sorted from them (not recorded which). The receptor was isolated from an adult woman who had mild COVID-19 (a few samples of this study predate the infection). Cell type and time point are not known. The chain recombines TRBV5-1 with TRBJ2-7; the D gene is possibly TRBD2 (6 bases). The DNA of the CDR3 is TGCGCCAGCAGCTCCTCGGCAGGAACCGGGGGAGGCGACGAGCAGTACTTC. Encoded protein: CASSSSAGTGGGDEQYF.